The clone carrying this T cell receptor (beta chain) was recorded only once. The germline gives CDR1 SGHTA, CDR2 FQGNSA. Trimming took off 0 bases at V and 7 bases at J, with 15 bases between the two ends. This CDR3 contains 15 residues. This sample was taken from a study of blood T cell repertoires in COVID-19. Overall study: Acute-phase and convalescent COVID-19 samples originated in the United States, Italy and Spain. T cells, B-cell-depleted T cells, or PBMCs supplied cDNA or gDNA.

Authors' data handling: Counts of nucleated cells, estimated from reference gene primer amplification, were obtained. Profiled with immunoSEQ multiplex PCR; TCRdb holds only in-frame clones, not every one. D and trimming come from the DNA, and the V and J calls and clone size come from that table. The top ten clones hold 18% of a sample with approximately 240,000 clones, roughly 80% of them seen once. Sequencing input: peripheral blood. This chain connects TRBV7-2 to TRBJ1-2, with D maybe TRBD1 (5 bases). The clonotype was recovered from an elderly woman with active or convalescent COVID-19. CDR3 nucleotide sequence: TGTGCCAGCAGCTTAGCGCAGGGCCCCGGGCTTGGCTACACCTTC. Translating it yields CASSLAQGPGLGYTF.